Below, 21 T cell receptor beta chains from the same sample are listed, as sequenced in a study of OX40 agonist ivuxolimab in advanced cancers. Clones were read by immunoSEQ multiplex PCR, and TCRdb kept only the in-frame ones, dropping some. The sample records about 82,000 clones, around 90% being singletons. This specimen consisted of CD4+ or CD8+ T cells sorted from blood, obtained in a trial of the OX40 agonist ivuxolimab. The source of these receptors is an adult with an advanced solid tumor such as melanoma, head and neck, liver or kidney cancer.

J is TRBJ2-1 and V is TRBV30, with 12 bases fitting TRBD2. The CDR3 has 15 residues. V was pared by 2 bases and J by 7 bases, with 6 bases of the junction left unmatched. Germline-derived CDR1 and CDR2 are GTSNPN and SVGIG (reference sequence). In DNA form, the CDR3 reads TGTGCCTGGAGTCAAGGGACTAGCGGGTGGAATGAGCAGTTCTTC. As protein: CAWSQGTSGWNEQFF.

This clone was counted only a few times. The chain uses TRBV2 and TRBJ2-5; the D is unclear. This CDR3 is 13 amino acids long. The germline V and J ends were trimmed by 3 bases and 4 bases, with 9 bases remaining between them. CDR1 and CDR2 (germline): SNHLY, FYNNEI. For the CDR3, the DNA is TGTGCCAGCAGTGACGGGTGGCGAGAGACCCAGTACTTC. Its protein product is CASSDGWRETQYF.

The CDR3, as DNA: TGTGCCAGCAGCCTATCCGGGACATCGTACGAGCAGTACTTC. Amino acid sequence: CASSLSGTSYEQYF. The chain couples TRBV6-6 to TRBJ2-7; D perhaps matches TRBD1 (6 bases). The V gene lost 6 bases and the J gene lost 4 bases, with 16 bases spanning the gap. The CDR3 spans 14 residues. From germline, CDR1 is MNHNY and CDR2 SVGAGI (reference sequence).

The gene calls are TRBV4-2 and TRBJ1-1, with D uncertain. V dropped 6 bases and J dropped 0 bases, with 11 bases sitting between them. The CDR3 spans 14 residues. Germline V gene sequence: CDR1 LGHNA, CDR2 YNFKEQ. CDR3 amino acids: CASRGPRMNTEAFF. As DNA, the CDR3 is TGTGCCAGCAGAGGTCCCCGAATGAACACTGAAGCTTTCTTT.

CDR3 in DNA: TGTGCCACCAGCAGGGGGGGACAGAGTCATAACTATGGCTACACCTTC. It translates to CATSRGGQSHNYGYTF. The rearrangement uses TRBV15 and TRBJ1-2; TRBD1 matches at 7 bases. After removal of 3 bases from V and 1 base from J, the junction contained 8 bases not matched to a gene. The CDR3 is 16 amino acids. Germline assignment: CDR1 LNHNV and CDR2 YYDKDF (reference sequence).

The V call is TRBV15, the J call TRBJ2-5, with 7 bases fitting TRBD1. From germline, CDR1 is LNHNV and CDR2 YYDKDF (reference sequence). The junction had 6 bases not matched to a gene; V was cut back by 0 bases and J by 5 bases. The CDR3 contains 15 residues. The CDR3 region has the DNA TGTGCCACCAGCAGAGATGTAGGGGGCGGTGAGACCCAGTACTTC. Residues: CATSRDVGGGETQYF.

This clone has only a few counts. V is TRBV19 and J is TRBJ2-3, with 16 bases that match TRBD2. V trimming: 7 bases; J trimming: 8 bases; junction bases outside the gene matches: 9. CDR3 length: 16 amino acids. In germline, CDR1 is LNHDA, CDR2 SQIVND (reference sequence). In DNA, the CDR3 is TGTGCCAGTAACCCCCAGGGACTAGCGGGGGGGCTTACGCAGTATTTT. It translates to CASNPQGLAGGLTQYF.

The CDR3 nucleotides are TGTGCCAGCGGGGCCCATGGACTAGCGCCTACAAATGAGCAGTTCTTC. The encoded protein is CASGAHGLAPTNEQFF. The V call is TRBV9, the J call TRBJ2-1; TRBD2 aligns across 9 bases. This CDR3 spans 16 amino acids. Germline V gene lookup returns CDR1 SGDLS and CDR2 YYNGEE. V trimming: 7 bases; J trimming: 7 bases; junction bases outside the gene matches: 15.

The chain is built from TRBV6-1 and TRBJ2-5, with 10 bases matching TRBD2. The CDR3 consists of 13 residues. Trimming took 1 base from V and 12 from J; bases not matched to a gene: 5. The germline V gene encodes CDR1 MNHNS and CDR2 SASEGT. The CDR3 spells CASSEVLAGNEYF. The DNA for the CDR3 is TGTGCCAGCAGTGAAGTACTAGCGGGGAATGAGTACTTC.

The V gene is TRBV6-4, the J gene TRBJ1-6; D unclear. The CDR3 extends over 14 amino acids. Trimming removed 3 bases at V and 10 bases at J, with 13 bases between. Per germline, CDR1 MRHNA and CDR2 SNTAGT. CDR3 residues: CASSEAPVVSPLHF. In nucleotides, the CDR3 is TGTGCCAGCAGTGAAGCCCCAGTTGTGTCACCCCTCCACTTT.

The gene calls are TRBV6-1 and TRBJ2-5, with TRBD1 identical over 7 bases. Germline V CDR1 and CDR2: MNHNS, SASEGT. V was clipped by 8 bases and J by 7 bases; unmatched bases: 13. This CDR3 is 14 amino acids long. The CDR3 reads CASETGVADVTQYF. CDR3 bases: TGTGCCAGCGAAACAGGGGTGGCGGACGTGACCCAGTACTTC.

This chain joins TRBV4-1 and TRBJ2-2; no clear D gene. The germline V gene has CDR1 MGHRA and CDR2 YSYEKL. Trimming pared 0 bases from V and 5 bases from J, leaving 7 bases between. The CDR3 covers 14 residues. The CDR3 region has the DNA TGCGCCAGCAGCCAAGATCGTTGGACCGGGGAGCTGTTTTTT. Translated: CASSQDRWTGELFF.

This chain uses TRBV14 with TRBJ2-7; 10 bases are shared with TRBD1. The CDR3 consists of 15 residues. Germline trimming cut 2 bases from V and 2 bases from J; bases unmatched to any gene: 3. Germline loops: CDR1 SGHDN, CDR2 FVKESK. CDR3 residues: CASSQTGTGAYEQYF. Written as DNA, the CDR3 is TGTGCCAGCAGCCAAACCGGGACAGGGGCCTACGAGCAGTACTTC.

This clone was picked up one time. The chain recombines TRBV20-1 with TRBJ2-1; D remains unclear. The CDR3 spans 11 residues. CDR1 is DFQATT and CDR2 is SNEGSKA in the germline V gene (reference sequence). The V and J ends lost 0 bases and 8 bases respectively, with 5 bases between them. CDR3 DNA sequence: TGCAGTGCTAGAGAGGGTTATGAGCAGTTCTTC. Its protein product is CSAREGYEQFF.

The chain recombines TRBV9 with TRBJ1-2, with unresolved D. Trimming pared 4 bases from V and 0 bases from J, leaving 13 bases between. This CDR3 has 15 amino acids. CDR1 and CDR2 (germline): SGDLS, YYNGEE. CDR3 DNA sequence: TGTGCCAGCAGCCCTACCAGAGACCCTAACTATGGCTACACCTTC. It specifies CASSPTRDPNYGYTF. Filled out from reference TRBV9 and TRBJ1-2, the complete variable domain reads DSGVTQTPKHLITATGQRVTLRCSPRSGDLSVYWYQQSLDQGLQFLIQYYNGEERAKGNILERFSAQQFPDLHSELNLSSLELGDSALYFCASSPTRDPNYGYTFGSGTRLTVV.

The rearrangement links TRBV6-6 to TRBJ2-5; perhaps TRBD2 as D (7 bases). The germline CDR1 and CDR2 sequences are MNHNY and SVGAGI (reference sequence). V lost 6 bases and J 2 bases, leaving 19 bases between the germline ends. CDR3 length: 16 amino acids. The CDR3 sequence is CASRNGRGGRQETQYF. CDR3 nucleotides: TGTGCCAGCAGAAACGGGCGCGGGGGCAGACAAGAGACCCAGTACTTC.

In DNA, the CDR3 is TGTGCCAGCAGTTTTAGCGGGAGGGCCGGGGCTAACAATGAGCAGTTCTTC. Protein sequence: CASSFSGRAGANNEQFF. This chain connects TRBV11-3 to TRBJ2-1; 11 bases are a match to TRBD2. J lost 5 bases, V lost 6 bases, and 12 bases had no gene match. The CDR3 covers 17 residues. Germline V gives CDR1 SGHNT, CDR2 YENEEA.

This chain joins TRBV7-3 and TRBJ2-2; 9 bases are shared with TRBD1. Germline CDR1 reads SGHTA; CDR2 reads FQGTGA. The CDR3 is 15 residues long. V lost 5 bases, J lost 7 bases, and 8 bases stayed unmatched. In nucleotides, the CDR3 is TGTGCCAGCAGCGCTCCGGGACAGGGCTTCGGGGAGCTGTTTTTT. It yields the protein CASSAPGQGFGELFF.

This clone is a singleton in its sample. The chain has TRBV5-5 and TRBJ2-7; 8 bases agree with TRBD2. The CDR3 spans 16 residues. Germline V lookup: CDR1 SGHKS, CDR2 YYEKEE (reference sequence). V shed 2 bases and J 0 bases; nucleotides not matched to a gene: 7. CDR3 protein: CASSFLSGISSYEQYF. The CDR3 nucleotides are TGTGCCAGCAGCTTCCTTAGCGGGATCAGCTCCTACGAGCAGTACTTC.

V gene TRBV9 combines with J gene TRBJ1-2, with D tentatively TRBD1 (5 bases). The CDR3 sequence is 13 residues long. Germline CDR1 is SGDLS and CDR2 is YYNGEE. Trimming cost V 0 bases and J 4 bases, with 7 bases left between them. CDR3 amino acids: CASSVDQGYGYTF. In DNA, the CDR3 is TGTGCCAGCAGCGTAGATCAGGGCTATGGCTACACCTTC.

The table lists this clone with a few counts. The CDR3 loop is CASSRNYGYTF. The CDR3 nucleotides are TGTGCCAGCAGTCGCAACTATGGCTACACCTTC. The chain uses TRBV2 and TRBJ1-2; D gene unclear. The CDR3 runs 11 residues. Germline CDR1 and CDR2: SNHLY and FYNNEI. The germline V and J ends were trimmed by 5 bases and 2 bases, with 3 bases remaining between them.